This T cell receptor (beta chain) was recorded in a study of early T cells in non-severe SARS-CoV-2 infection. With V trimmed by 3 bases and J by 6 bases, 1 base remained unmatched. Germline loops: CDR1 SQVTM, CDR2 ANQGSEA. CDR3 length: 12 residues. Unique molecular identifiers tagged individual cDNA molecules. TCRdb reanalysed the 5' RACE reads using MiXCR and keeps one entry per CDR3 protein. The sample lists about 60,000 distinct CDR3 sequences, approximately 11% occurring once. The sequenced sample was whole blood. This TCR came from an adult who was a healthcare worker with PCR-confirmed SARS-CoV-2 infection or an uninfected control (not recorded which). The rearrangement joins TRBV29-1 to TRBJ2-1; TRBD1 agrees at 8 bases. The CDR3 loop reads CSVDTGGNEQFF. The CDR3 DNA reads as TGCAGCGTTGACACAGGGGGCAATGAGCAGTTCTTC.